One and the same sample provided the 5 T cell receptor beta chains below, sequenced in a study of T cell repertoires in cytomegalovirus infection. TCRdb re-analysed the reads in MiXCR, keeping a single row per CDR3 protein. Of just under 550,000 distinct CDR3 sequences listed, 26% are singletons. Specimen: PBMCs. The receptors shown here come from a human donor in good health (CMV status not recorded). Some clones in this sample may be carry-over from other donors' samples.

This clonotype was detected only a few times. J is TRBJ2-7 and V is TRBV10-2; D remains unclear. There are 13 residues in the CDR3. Germline CDR1 reads WSHSY; CDR2 reads SAAADI. Trimming shortened V by 0 bases and J by 9 bases, and 12 bases separated the two germline ends. The CDR3 sequence: CASSESVFLGQYV. Here the CDR3 DNA reads TGCGCCAGCAGTGAGTCGGTCTTCCTCGGGCAGTACGTC.

This clonotype is a singleton in its sample. V gene TRBV7-9 combines with J gene TRBJ2-7; 7 positions agree with TRBD2. Trimming at V came to 5 bases and at J to 6 bases, leaving 4 bases not matched to a gene. The CDR3 contains 12 residues. From germline, CDR1 is SEHNR and CDR2 FQNEAQ (reference sequence). The CDR3 nucleotides read TGTGCCAGCAGCGCTTCTAGCGGCGAGCAGTACTTC. Translation gives CASSASSGEQYF.

This clonotype was counted only a few times. This chain uses TRBV7-9 with TRBJ1-2; the D gene is possibly TRBD1 (6 bases). The V gene's germline CDR1 is SEHNR and CDR2 FQNEAQ (reference sequence). Trimming left V 5 bases short and J 6 bases short, with 13 bases between. The CDR3 is 13 residues long. The chain's CDR3 is CASSPTGHDGYTF. Written as DNA, the CDR3 is TGTGCCAGCAGCCCTACGGGACACGATGGCTACACCTTC.

DNA for the CDR3: TGTGCCAGCAGTTACTTCGGCGCTGAAGCTTTCTTT. Protein: CASSYFGAEAFF. The gene calls are TRBV6-5 and TRBJ1-1; D not resolved. V was trimmed by 1 base and J by 6 bases, leaving 6 bases between them. The CDR3 covers 12 residues. Germline V CDR1 and CDR2: MNHEY, SVGAGI.

The chain carries TRBV12-3 or TRBV12-4 and TRBJ2-2; D possibly corresponds to TRBD2 (6 bases). The CDR3 consists of 17 residues. The germline V and J ends were trimmed by 8 bases and 0 bases, with 19 bases remaining between them. The CDR3: CASSEPRGGANTGELFF. The CDR3 nucleotides read TGTGCCAGCTCTGAACCGCGGGGCGGGGCGAACACCGGGGAGCTGTTTTTT.